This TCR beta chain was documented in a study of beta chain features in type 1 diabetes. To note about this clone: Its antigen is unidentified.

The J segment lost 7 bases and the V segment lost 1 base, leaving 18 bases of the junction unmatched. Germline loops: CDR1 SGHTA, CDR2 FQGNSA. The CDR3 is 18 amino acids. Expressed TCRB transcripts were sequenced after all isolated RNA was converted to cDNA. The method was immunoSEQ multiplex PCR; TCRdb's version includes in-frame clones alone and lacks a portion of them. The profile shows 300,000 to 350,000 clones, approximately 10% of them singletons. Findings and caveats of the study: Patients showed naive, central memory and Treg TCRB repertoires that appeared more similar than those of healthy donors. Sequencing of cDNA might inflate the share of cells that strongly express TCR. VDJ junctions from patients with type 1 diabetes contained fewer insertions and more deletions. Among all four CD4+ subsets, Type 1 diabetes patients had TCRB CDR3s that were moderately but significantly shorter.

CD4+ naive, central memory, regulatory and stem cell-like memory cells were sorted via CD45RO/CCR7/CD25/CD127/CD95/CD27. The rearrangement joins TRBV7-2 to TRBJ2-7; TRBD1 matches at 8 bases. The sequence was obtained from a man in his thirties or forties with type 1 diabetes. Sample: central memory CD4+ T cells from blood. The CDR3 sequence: CASSLGVGTGPTTGEQYF. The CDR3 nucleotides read TGTGCCAGCAGCTTAGGGGTGGGGACAGGTCCTACGACGGGAGAGCAGTACTTC.